Only a few counts were recorded for the clone carrying this T cell receptor (beta chain). Its target is not known. The sample comes from a study of T cells after yellow fever vaccination. Study information: With SMART-Seq v4 Ultra Low Input, the fractions containing low cell numbers were prepared.

The 5'RACE template-switching step produced TCR cDNA and added a universal primer site and UMIs. From the 5' RACE reads, TCRdb called clonotypes with MiXCR, one entry per CDR3 protein. The sample records roughly 190,000 distinct CDR3 sequences, 9.5% to 11% being singletons. Whole-study results and caveats: The study found a weaker secondary response that peaked faster, day 5 versus 15. Primary-vaccination clones mostly resurfaced post-booster (about 95% CD4, roughly 90% CD8).

Here the sequenced sample was CD8+ T cells sorted from PBMCs, taken 15 days after the yellow fever booster vaccination. This clonotype was sampled from a man aged 18 to 30 who received the YFV17D yellow fever vaccine.

CDR3 sequence reads: CASSQNRGLGSTDTQYF. The CDR3 DNA reads as TGCGCCAGCAGCCAAAACAGGGGGCTGGGCTCCACAGATACGCAGTATTTT. The chain joins TRBV4-3 to TRBJ2-3, with 9 bases matching TRBD1. The CDR3 has 17 amino acids. The V gene end was trimmed by 2 bases and the J gene end by 2 bases; junction bases not matched to a gene: 8. Germline CDR1 LGHNA, CDR2 YSLEER.